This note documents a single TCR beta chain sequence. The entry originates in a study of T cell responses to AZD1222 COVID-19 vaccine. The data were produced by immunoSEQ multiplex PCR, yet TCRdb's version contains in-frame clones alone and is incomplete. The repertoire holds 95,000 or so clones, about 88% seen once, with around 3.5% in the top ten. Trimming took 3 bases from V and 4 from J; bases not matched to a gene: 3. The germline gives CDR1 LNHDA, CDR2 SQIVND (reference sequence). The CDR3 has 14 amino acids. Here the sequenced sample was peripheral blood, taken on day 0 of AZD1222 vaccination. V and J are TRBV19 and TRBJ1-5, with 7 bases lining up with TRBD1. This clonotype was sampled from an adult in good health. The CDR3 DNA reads TGTGCCAGTAGTATTGTCAGGGGGAATCAGCCCCAGCATTTT. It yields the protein CASSIVRGNQPQHF.